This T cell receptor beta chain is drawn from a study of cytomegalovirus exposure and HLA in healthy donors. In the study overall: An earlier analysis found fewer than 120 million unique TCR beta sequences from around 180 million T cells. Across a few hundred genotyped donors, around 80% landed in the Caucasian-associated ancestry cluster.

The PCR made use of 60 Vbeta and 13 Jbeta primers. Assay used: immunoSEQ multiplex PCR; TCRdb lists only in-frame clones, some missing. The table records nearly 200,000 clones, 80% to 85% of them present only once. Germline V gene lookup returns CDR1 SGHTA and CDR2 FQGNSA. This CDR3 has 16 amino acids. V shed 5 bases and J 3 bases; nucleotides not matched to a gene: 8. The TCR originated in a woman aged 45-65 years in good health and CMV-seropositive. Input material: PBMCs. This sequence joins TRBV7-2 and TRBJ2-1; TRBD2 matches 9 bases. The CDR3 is CASSGASGTGYNEQFF. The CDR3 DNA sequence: TGTGCCAGCAGCGGCGCTAGCGGGACTGGCTACAATGAGCAGTTCTTC.